Listed below are T cell receptor beta chains from one sample, sequenced in a study of CD8 T cells in Susac syndrome. TCRdb re-analysed the immunoSEQ multiplex PCR reads in MiXCR, keeping a single row per CDR3 protein. The data show some 150,000 distinct CDR3 sequences, 95% seen once. The sample was CD4+ T cells from PBMCs. All receptors come from a human donor with Susac syndrome. Each CDR3 is given with its conserved first and last residue. D genes are given only for firm matches. Where a row states a size, it is once, few, many or the class of an expanded clone; other rows omit it.

>13|TRBD1|TRBV29-1|TRBJ2-5|.
TGCAGCGTCCGGACAGGACCGGGGGAGACCCAGTACTTC
CSVRTGPGETQYF
>14|TRBD1|TRBV15|TRBJ2-1|.
TGTGCCACCAGCGGACGGACAGGGCAGCCTGAGCAGTTCTTC
CATSGRTGQPEQFF
>14|.|TRBV28|TRBJ1-2|.
TGTGCCAGCAGTCGGAATAGGGCTAACTATGGCTACACCTTC
CASSRNRANYGYTF
>14|.|TRBV20-1|TRBJ1-2|.
TGCAGTGCTAGAGATTTACCTTCTAACTATGGCTACACCTTC
CSARDLPSNYGYTF
>17|.|TRBV5-6|TRBJ2-3|.
TGTGCCAGCAGCTTGGCGGGGTCCTATGGAGGGACAGATACGCAGTATTTT
CASSLAGSYGGTDTQYF
>14|.|TRBV4-1|TRBJ1-5|.
TGCGCCAGCAGCCAAGCGGGGAGCAACCAGCCCCAGCATTTT
CASSQAGSNQPQHF
>16|.|TRBV4-3|TRBJ1-1|.
TGCGCCAGCAGCCAAAGCCTTGGGCGTTGGGAGTCTGAAGCTTTCTTT
CASSQSLGRWESEAFF
>13|.|TRBV19|TRBJ1-1|.
TGTGCCAGTAGTATCACTGGGGTGATGGAAGCTTTCTTT
CASSITGVMEAFF
>14|.|TRBV19|TRBJ2-6|.
TGTGCCAGTAGTATTTCCTCTGGGGCCAACGTCCTGACTTTC
CASSISSGANVLTF
>15|TRBD1|TRBV5-1|TRBJ2-5|.
TGCGCCAGCAGCTTGCAGGACAGGGGAAGAGAGACCCAGTACTTC
CASSLQDRGRETQYF
>13|.|TRBV27|TRBJ2-1|once
TGTGCCAGCAGTTTATCGCCCAGCAATGAGCAGTTCTTC
CASSLSPSNEQFF
>11|.|TRBV6-5|TRBJ2-7|.
TGTGCCAGCACCCATGGGGGCGAGCAGTACTTC
CASTHGGEQYF
>14|TRBD2|TRBV29-1|TRBJ2-1|.
TGCAGCGTTAAGCGGGGGCCTACCTACAATGAGCAGTTCTTC
CSVKRGPTYNEQFF
>13|TRBD1|TRBV5-6|TRBJ1-2|.
TGTGCCAGCAGCCGGGACAGGTACTATGGCTACACCTTC
CASSRDRYYGYTF
>11|.|TRBV29-1|TRBJ1-2|.
TGCAGCGCCTGGGCCGTAGATGGCTACACCTTC
CSAWAVDGYTF
>14|TRBD1|TRBV6-5|TRBJ2-5|.
TGTGCCAGCGGGGGGACAGGGGGCGGGGAGACCCAGTACTTC
CASGGTGGGETQYF
>15|.|TRBV15|TRBJ1-1|.
TGTGCCACCAGTCCAGGACGGCTCATGAACACTGAAGCTTTCTTT
CATSPGRLMNTEAFF